This T cell receptor (beta chain) was identified in a study of T cell responses to AZD1222 COVID-19 vaccine. The overall study: Recipients boosted at about 4 weeks or about 12 weeks are pooled. Broader study findings: In a largely white British group with more females than males, clonal diversity was possibly underestimated. Recipients of two AZD1222 doses showed rising Spike-specific TCR breadth and depth. Among spike-specific TCRs, nearly half reportedly target unmutated variant regions.

The V gene lost 1 base and the J gene lost 6 bases, with 11 bases spanning the gap. Per the germline V gene, CDR1 is SGHAT and CDR2 is FQNNGV. The CDR3 has 14 residues. In regard to this clone: Its antigen is undetermined.

Measured with immunoSEQ multiplex PCR; TCRdb has only the in-frame clones, and not every one. The table shows around 120,000 clones, with just under 95% occurring only once. The genes are TRBV11-2 and TRBJ2-3; possibly TRBD1 for D (5 bases). This material consisted of peripheral blood, taken on day 0 of AZD1222 vaccination. The sequence derives from an adult in good health. CDR3 in amino acids: CASSLGLQADTQYF. Written as DNA, the CDR3 is TGTGCCAGCAGCTTAGGGTTACAGGCGGATACGCAGTATTTT. The full variable domain, in which reference TRBV11-2 and TRBJ2-3 provide the parts outside the CDR3, is EAGVAQSPRYKIIEKRQSVAFWCNPISGHATLYWYQQILGQGPKLLIQFQNNGVVDDSQLPKDRFSAERLKGVDSTLKIQPAKLEDSAVYLCASSLGLQADTQYFGPGTRLTVL.